The 4 T cell receptor beta chains below were found in one sample sequenced in a study of cytomegalovirus exposure and HLA in healthy donors. Sequenced by immunoSEQ multiplex PCR; TCRdb stores in-frame clones only, minus some. The top ten hold more than 2% of the sample, which has over 150,000 clones, 86% seen once. Sequenced material: PBMCs. These receptors were obtained from a woman between 18 and 29 years old in good health and CMV-seronegative.

The rearrangement links TRBV30 to TRBJ1-6, with TRBD1 matching 8 bases. The V segment lost 0 bases and the J segment 7 bases; nucleotides outside the gene matches: 14. Per germline, CDR1 GTSNPN and CDR2 SVGIG (reference sequence). This CDR3 comprises 18 residues. DNA for the CDR3: TGTGCCTGGAGTGTAAGCCCCCTTTACAGGGGGGGAAATTCACCCCTCCACTTT. Translation: CAWSVSPLYRGGNSPLHF.

CDR3 nucleotide sequence: TGTGCCAGCAGCTTTGACTCCGCTAGCACAGATACGCAGTATTTT. Its protein product is CASSFDSASTDTQYF. The gene calls are TRBV5-6 and TRBJ2-3; D unresolved. The CDR3 consists of 15 residues. Germline assignment: CDR1 SGHDT and CDR2 YYEEEE. The V end was cut by 2 bases, the J end by 0 bases, with 10 bases between. Full variable domain (missing parts from reference TRBV5-6 and TRBJ2-3): DAGVTQSPTHLIKTRGQQVTLRCSPKSGHDTVSWYQQALGQGPQFIFQYYEEEERQRGNFPDRFSGHQFPNYSSELNVNALLLGDSALYLCASSFDSASTDTQYFGPGTRLTVL.

J is TRBJ2-7 and V is TRBV10-3, with D hard to call. The CDR3 is made up of 15 amino acids. The V gene lost 5 bases and the J gene lost 3 bases, with 17 bases spanning the gap. Germline V CDR1 and CDR2: ENHRY, SYGVKD. For the CDR3, the DNA is TGTGCCATCAGTAGTTTTAGTTTATTTGGCTACGAGCAGTACTTC. It encodes CAISSFSLFGYEQYF.

V is TRBV25-1 and J is TRBJ2-3, with D possibly TRBD1 on 6 matching bases. The CDR3 runs 17 residues. Germline-derived CDR1 and CDR2 are MGHDK and SYGVNS. The V and J ends lost 1 base and 3 bases respectively, with 17 bases between them. CDR3: CASSESLGTTGTDTQYF. CDR3 in DNA: TGTGCCAGCAGTGAATCCTTAGGGACAACCGGGACAGATACGCAGTATTTT.